This entry is about one T cell receptor beta chain. This sample was taken from a study of control samples from healthy donors and cancer patients. TCRdb's copy holds only in-frame clones and misses some; the assay was immunoSEQ multiplex PCR. The repertoire holds 100,000 to 150,000 clones, with about 95% as singletons. The CDR3 is made up of 12 amino acids. Germline lookup yields CDR1 MNHEY and CDR2 SVGAGI. V shed 6 bases and J shed 2 bases, with 6 bases lying between them. The chain joins TRBV6-5 to TRBJ2-3; D is unresolved. The sequenced sample consisted of blood. The clonotype originates from a man younger than 45 in good health. The CDR3 coding sequence is TGTGCCAGCAGGGGGAACACAGATACGCAGTATTTT. As protein: CASRGNTDTQYF.